These 18 T cell receptor beta chains were sequenced from one sample in a study of regulatory T cells in long-lasting Graves disease. Arm-PCR of CDR3 regions with iRepertoire HTBI primers generated TCR beta libraries. Each CDR3 protein is one row after TCRdb ran MiXCR on the multiplex PCR reads. The sample yields about 350,000 distinct CDR3 sequences, over 15% seen once. Time point meaning: newly diagnosed GD, antithyroid drugs for less than 3 months. There was RNA extracted from PBMCs, and the TCR library was made from it. This sample was shared with a second study, whose subject was T cells in Graves' hyperthyroidism and ophthalmopathy.

Specimen: peripheral blood mononuclear cells (PBMCs), collected at new diagnosis, from a patient treated with antithyroid drugs. The receptors here all came from a middle-aged man with Graves disease.

This chain connects TRBV24-1 to TRBJ1-1, with D tentatively TRBD1 (5 bases). The CDR3 has 19 residues. From germline, CDR1 is KGHDR and CDR2 SFDVKD. V gave up 4 bases and J gave up 0 bases, with 23 bases separating them. DNA of the CDR3: TGTGCCACCAGTGACCCACCCTGGGGCAGGGCACGGTTGAACACTGAAGCTTTCTTT. Translation: CATSDPPWGRARLNTEAFF.

The chain uses TRBV28 and TRBJ1-2, with 9 bases lining up with TRBD1. After removal of 5 bases from V and 2 bases from J, the junction contained 6 bases not matched to a gene. CDR1 and CDR2 (germline): MDHEN, SYDVKM. The CDR3 covers 15 residues. CDR3 region: CASSPGTGSNYGYTF. The CDR3, as DNA: TGTGCCAGCAGTCCTGGGACAGGGTCAAACTATGGCTACACCTTC.

V usage is TRBV6-6 and J usage is TRBJ2-1; 7 bases map to TRBD2. V trimming: 0 bases; J trimming: 0 bases; junction bases outside the gene matches: 5. The germline V gene encodes CDR1 MNHNY and CDR2 SVGAGI (reference sequence). The CDR3 totals 17 residues. CDR3 nucleotides: TGTGCCAGCAGTTACTCGGGGAGGGTACTCTCCTACAATGAGCAGTTCTTC. Its protein is CASSYSGRVLSYNEQFF.

This clonotype was counted at least ten times. The chain recombines TRBV11-1 with TRBJ2-3; D perhaps matches TRBD2 (5 bases). From germline, CDR1 is SGHAT and CDR2 FQDESV (reference sequence). Trimming pared 5 bases from V and 6 bases from J, leaving 15 bases between. The CDR3 loop spans 14 amino acids. The CDR3: CASSLVRGLDTQYF. For the CDR3, the DNA is TGTGCCAGCAGCCTAGTACGGGGATTGGATACGCAGTATTTT. The variable domain in full, completed from reference TRBV11-1 and TRBJ2-3, reads EAEVAQSPRYKITEKSQAVAFWCDPISGHATLYWYRQILGQGPELLVQFQDESVVDDSQLPKDRFSAERLKGVDSTLKIQPAELGDSAMYLCASSLVRGLDTQYFGPGTRLTVL.

This clonotype was detected many times. The chain carries TRBV3-1 and TRBJ2-5; weak D call: TRBD2 (5 bases). The CDR3 has 15 residues. Trimming pared 1 base from V and 7 bases from J, leaving 16 bases between. Germline lookup yields CDR1 LGHDT and CDR2 YNNKEL (reference sequence). The CDR3 sequence is CASSQVRADGRTQYF. CDR3 in DNA: TGTGCCAGCAGCCAAGTACGAGCGGATGGACGGACCCAGTACTTC.

This clonotype was detected many times. The V and J genes are TRBV5-1 and TRBJ1-1; maybe TRBD1 (5 bases). There are 16 residues in the CDR3. V was cut by 3 bases and J by 4 bases, with 19 bases left in between. Germline CDR1 reads SGHRS; CDR2 reads YFSETQ. The CDR3 protein is CASSSTYTGGSTEAFF. CDR3 sequence (DNA): TGCGCCAGCAGCTCAACCTATACGGGGGGGAGCACTGAAGCTTTCTTT.

The rearrangement joins TRBV5-6 to TRBJ2-1, with no clear D. The CDR3 extends over 13 amino acids. The V and J ends lost 4 bases and 8 bases respectively, with 13 bases between them. Germline CDR1 reads SGHDT; CDR2 reads YYEEEE. CDR3 sequence (DNA): TGTGCCAGCAGCCCGCTAAACGGAGATGAGCAGTTCTTC. It codes for CASSPLNGDEQFF.

In its sample, this clonotype was seen a few times. This chain uses TRBV5-1 with TRBJ1-5; weak D call: TRBD1 (6 bases). The CDR3 length is 15 residues. The ends were cut back, 0 bases at V and 3 bases at J, with 10 bases in the middle. Germline lookup yields CDR1 SGHRS and CDR2 YFSETQ. Here the CDR3 reads CASSLEGGDNQPQHF. In DNA, the CDR3 is TGCGCCAGCAGCTTGGAGGGGGGCGACAATCAGCCCCAGCATTTT.

This clonotype was seen more than once but under ten times. The chain recombines TRBV4-2 with TRBJ2-7; 7 bases match TRBD1. This CDR3 is built from 15 residues. The V and J ends lost 3 bases and 0 bases, in that order; junction bases with no gene match: 5. Germline V gene lookup returns CDR1 LGHNA and CDR2 YNFKEQ. The CDR3: CASSQWTGLSYEQYF. The DNA of the CDR3 is TGTGCCAGCAGCCAGTGGACAGGACTCTCCTACGAGCAGTACTTC.

Regarding this clonotype: One end of the junction is discordant with germline, which a read error may explain. The chain joins TRBV7-9 to TRBJ2-3; 11 positions match TRBD2. CDR3 length equals 12 residues. Looked up from germline, CDR1 is SEHNR and CDR2 is FQNEAQ (reference sequence). As DNA, the CDR3 is TGTGCCAGCAGCCCTAGCGGGGGGACCAACCTTTTT. Its translation is CASSPSGGTNLF. Full variable domain (outside the CDR3, taken from reference TRBV7-9 and TRBJ2-3): DTGVSQNPRHKITKRGQNVTFRCDPISEHNRLYWYRQTLGQGPEFLTYFQNEAQLEKSRLLSDRFSAERPKGSFSTLEIQRTEQGDSAMYLCASSPSGGTNLFGPGTRLTVL.

This clonotype was counted many times. This sequence joins TRBV29-1 and TRBJ1-5; unclear D gene. Germline V gene data show CDR1 as SQVTM and CDR2 as ANQGSEA. Trimming left V 5 bases short and J 3 bases short, with 11 bases between. This CDR3 region has 13 residues. CDR3 DNA sequence: TGCAGCGTTCATACGGAGATCAATCAGCCCCAGCATTTT. Its translation is CSVHTEINQPQHF.

This clonotype was found once. The V and J genes are TRBV30 and TRBJ1-2; 8 bases line up with TRBD1. Germline CDR1 is GTSNPN and CDR2 is SVGIG (reference sequence). This CDR3 is 13 amino acids long. Unmatched junction bases numbered 1, after V lost 3 bases and J lost 1 base. Written as DNA, the CDR3 is TGTGCCTGGAGGGACAGGGTTAACTATGGCTACACCTTC. Protein product: CAWRDRVNYGYTF.

This clonotype was seen a single time. A far bigger clonotype differs at one base, so this is likely a read error. The chain couples TRBV6-4 to TRBJ2-7, with 10 bases fitting TRBD2. The CDR3 consists of 15 residues. Germline V gives CDR1 MRHNA, CDR2 SNTAGT. In DNA form, the CDR3 reads TGTGCCAGCAGTTACGATGCTAGCGGGGGCTACGAGCAGAACTTC. This codes for CASSYDASGGYEQNF.

V usage is TRBV10-2 and J usage is TRBJ1-5; D ambiguous. Trimming cost V 3 bases and J 0 bases, with 9 bases left between them. CDR3 length equals 15 residues. Germline V gives CDR1 WSHSY, CDR2 SAAADI. In nucleotides, the CDR3 is TGCGCCAGCAGTGACCGGGAACTTAGCAATCAGCCCCAGCATTTT. It yields the protein CASSDRELSNQPQHF.

Concerning this clonotype: A much larger clone lies a single base off, so this may be a read error. This CDR3 is CASSAPGQVHEQFF. The DNA of the CDR3 is TGTGCCAGCAGTGCCCCGGGACAGGTCCACGAGCAGTTCTTC. This chain links TRBV28 with TRBJ2-1, with TRBD1 matching 8 bases. V lost 5 bases and J lost 10; bases outside the gene matches: 10. The length of the CDR3 is 14 residues. The germline gives CDR1 MDHEN, CDR2 SYDVKM.

The V call is TRBV2, the J call TRBJ2-6; 7 bases fit TRBD1. CDR1 is SNHLY, CDR2 FYNNEI, per germline. The CDR3 spans 17 residues. V lost 7 bases to trimming and J lost 0 bases; unmatched junction nucleotides: 9. The CDR3: CASTMGQFASGANVLTF. Written as DNA, the CDR3 is TGTGCCAGCACCATGGGACAGTTTGCCTCTGGGGCCAACGTCCTGACTTTC.

The sample holds a few counts of this clonotype. This rearrangement joins TRBV14 to TRBJ2-2, with D hard to call. Germline V gives CDR1 SGHDN, CDR2 FVKESK. The CDR3 has 12 residues. V was clipped by 3 bases and J by 6 bases, with 5 bases between them. CDR3 coding DNA: TGTGCCAGCAGCCAGTATGCCGGGGAGCTGTTTTTT. It encodes CASSQYAGELFF.

This clonotype has only one observation. V is TRBV10-3 and J is TRBJ1-1; D unclear. Deletions cut 10 bases from V and 0 bases from J, with 15 bases between. This CDR3 is 14 amino acids long. Germline V gene sequence: CDR1 ENHRY, CDR2 SYGVKD. The CDR3 sequence is CASGPGTMNTEAFF. The CDR3 DNA is TGTGCCAGTGGACCGGGAACAATGAACACTGAAGCTTTCTTT.